Detailed here is one TCR beta chain. Assay used: immunoSEQ multiplex PCR; TCRdb lists only in-frame clones, some missing. The repertoire has 300,000 to 350,000 clones, roughly 88% of them found once; the top ten carry around 2.2%. This CDR3 comprises 13 residues. Trimming pared 0 bases from V and 8 bases from J, leaving 10 bases between. CDR1 and CDR2 (germline): MRHNA, SNTAGT. This entry is derived from a study of blood T cell repertoires in COVID-19. Overall study: Sources were T cells, B-cell-depleted T cells, or PBMCs; the material itself was cDNA or gDNA.

The participants were between roughly 18 and 89 years old and came from roughly 25 US areas. Cohort allocation depended upon clinical history that participants reported. The chain recombines TRBV6-4 with TRBJ1-2; TRBD1 might be the D (5 bases). This receptor was taken from a man under 40 who had recovered from COVID-19. Sequencing was carried out using PBMCs or T cells enriched from blood (not recorded which). The CDR3 nucleotides read TGTGCCAGCAGTGACTCTCAGGGCTCGGGCTACACCTTC. The encoded protein is CASSDSQGSGYTF.